This paragraph covers one TCR beta chain sequence. In its sample, this clonotype comes out as medium-sized (0.01 to 0.1%). Its recognized antigen is unknown. There are no base qualities to consult, and no much larger clone falls within one base. The Immunoverse kit was used to build TCR libraries from roughly 370 ng RNA, with molecular barcoded adaptors covering alpha/delta and beta/gamma chains. TCR library preparation used the same RNA that was used for transcriptome sequencing. TCR libraries were sequenced on an Illumina HiSeq 4000 with 2 x 150 cycles. From the authors' description of their analysis: TCR reads were aligned to human V, D, J and C references and assembled into CDR3 clonotypes with MiXCR, including quality filtering and error correction. The tcR package in R was used to analyze clonotype counts and gene usage diversity. Raw mapping reads were checked after the RNA-seq reads had been mapped by STAR aligner version 2.5.3a onto the human GRCh37 genome. IR-seq fastq files were randomly downsampled with Seqtk 1.3 to test the effect of sequencing depth on detected clonotypes. TCRdb ran its own pipeline on the public reads, namely fastp trimming at Q25 and MiXCR clone calling, and kept in-frame beta chains. Rows with a matching CDR3 protein are joined into one entry that keeps the most common DNA and genes. The V and J calls and clone size are TCRdb's, not the authors'. In all, the sample holds 20,000 to 30,000 distinct CDR3 sequences, and 20% to 25% of those were seen once. The top ten constitute 15% to 20% of the sample.

Each patient had bone marrow sampled at the time of active disease. Ficoll-Hypaque density gradient centrifugation was used to isolate the bone marrow mononuclear cells. To remove myeloma plasma cells, the cells were labeled with CD138 magnetic microbeads on a MACS separator, and CD138-negative cells were then collected by negative selection. Flow cytometry with CD138 antibodies on an Attune NxT was used to check how pure the isolated cells were. Total RNA was extracted with TRIzol reagent and quantified with a NanoDrop spectrophotometer. For each patient, the CD138-negative bone marrow sample underwent paired RNA-seq and IR-seq. The junction shows trimming of 5 bases on V and 9 bases on J, and the gene matches do not reach 8 bases of it. CDR1 is given as DFQATT and CDR2 as SNEGSKA, both from the germline V gene (reference sequence). The CDR3 starts with the cysteine, ends with the phenylalanine, and has 13 residues. The sequence is cut down to CDR3 DNA, 39 bases in frame from base 1.

The data were taken from a study of read filtering for tumor transcriptome and immune sequencing (dated by TCRdb to about 2020). Turning to the overall study: The cohort had around 18 male and 14 female patients with a mean age of roughly 62 years, ranging from about 40 to 85. Under revised international staging, about eight patients fell into R-ISS I, 15 or so into R-ISS II and six or seven into R-ISS III. After DNase treatment, whole-transcriptome libraries were prepared using the TruSeq RNA Access Library Prep Kit. TCR-region mapped reads per sample ranged from about 4.05 to 11 million with IR-seq versus only about 75 to 1273 with RNA-seq. Using the same bone marrow samples, the study compared TCR repertoires obtained by targeted immune repertoire sequencing with those obtained by bulk whole-transcriptome sequencing. A main aim was a read-filtering strategy for immune repertoire data, specifically whether clonotypes supported by a single read should be removed. Broad study findings and their caveats: The sorted CD138-negative fraction was not purified T cells but a mixed bone marrow immune population. In IR-seq, single-read clonotypes were roughly 86% of clonotypes but approximately 3.7% of total reads; in RNA-seq they were 70% to 75% of clonotypes and approximately 40% of reads. Removing single-read clonotypes increased the correlation between IR-seq and RNA-seq shared clonotype proportions. Clonotypes were captured by IR-seq at much higher depth and more reliably than by RNA-seq, and smaller IR-seq throughput was sufficient for identification of most shared clonotypes.

The receptor chain draws on TRBV20-1 and TRBJ2-1, with 9 bases matching TRBD2. Sequenced: a population of CD138-negative cells sorted from bone marrow. The sample's cell subset or site label, in plain terms: bone marrow mononuclear cells depleted of CD138+ plasma/myeloma cells by negative magnetic selection. This clonotype originated in a donor at least 40 years old with multiple myeloma. For the CDR3, the sequence is CSASGLLAGEQFF. The base sequence is TGCAGTGCTTCGGGACTACTAGCGGGTGAGCAGTTCTTC.